This entry concerns a single TCR beta chain. Its antigen is still unknown. The read terminates 3 residues ahead of where the CDR3 ends, so the germline J gene completes it. The record originates from a study of T cells in women clearing cervical HPV infection. Background on the study: Controls were women whose single incident HPV16 infection cleared within 12 months without precancer or cancer. Study-wide results and caveats: It is unknown whether associations predate infection; no effector/memory or HPV-specific sorting.

The repertoire was sequenced with immunoSEQ multiplex PCR; TCRdb's copy has only in-frame clones and lacks some. The sample spans around 39,000 clones; the ten largest clones claim approximately 6.4%. The germline V gene encodes CDR1 SGHAT and CDR2 FQNNGV. The V end lost 5 bases, the J end lost 1 base, and 12 bases lay between the germline ends. There are 14 residues in the CDR3. Sequenced: blood buffy coat. The chain carries TRBV11-2 and TRBJ2-7; D perhaps matches TRBD2 (5 bases). The TCR comes from a woman aged 18-70 years with a cervical HPV16 infection that either progressed to CIN3+ or cleared (not recorded which). Partial CDR3 DNA: TGTGCCAGCAGCCCCGACTACACTTCCTACGAG. Translated, it gives CASSPDYTSYE. The CDR3 in its entirety is CASSPDYTSYEQYF.